The clone carrying this T cell receptor (beta chain) was found once. Its antigen is still unknown. Profiling relied on immunoSEQ multiplex PCR, and the TCRdb table lists in-frame clones only, not all of them. This table has some 240,000 clones, approximately 90% appearing once. Treatment here: approximately 18 received Ad26.COV2.S at low or high dose, single or two shots; about 5 received placebo; per-sample allocation not given. After the first vaccine or placebo injection, samples were drawn on day 63. This entry belongs to a study of Ad26.COV2.S vaccination and SARS-CoV-2 variants. Study at large: Enrolled in COV1001, the donor was in the Ad26.COV2.S trial arm, which received the vaccine.

Study conclusions and caveats: Vaccine and placebo groups showed comparable non-spike TCR breadth.

Germline lookup yields CDR1 LGHNA and CDR2 YSLEER. CDR3 length equals 16 residues. V was shortened by 0 bases and J by 5 bases, with 13 bases between the two germline ends. The receptor's source is a person aged 18-60 years who received the Ad26.COV2.S COVID-19 vaccine or a placebo. This chain connects TRBV4-3 to TRBJ2-2; D assignment may be TRBD1 or TRBD2 (5 bases each). Sequencing was performed on peripheral blood, taken in a trial of Ad26.COV2.S vaccine versus placebo. For the CDR3, the DNA is TGCGCCAGCAGCCAAGATACTGGGGGTCTAACCGGGGAGCTGTTTTTT. Residues: CASSQDTGGLTGELFF.